This T cell receptor (beta chain) derives from a study of PD-1 blockade in classical Hodgkin lymphoma. Sequencing used immunoSEQ multiplex PCR; TCRdb keeps in-frame clones, though not all of them. The table records 100,000 to 120,000 clones, about 88% of them present only once. Every patient relapsed after autologous stem cell transplantation, and brentuximab vedotin exposure varied. CDR1 and CDR2 (germline): SGHVS, FNYEAQ. The CDR3 covers 18 residues. V shed 1 base, J shed 5 bases, and the junction held 10 bases outside the gene matches. This rearrangement joins TRBV7-6 to TRBJ2-7; 14 bases are shared with TRBD2. Material: peripheral blood mononuclear cells (PBMCs), obtained before the second cycle of nivolumab. The source is a human donor with classical Hodgkin lymphoma. CDR3 in amino acids: CASSLVFQGLAGDNEQYF. In DNA form, the CDR3 reads TGTGCCAGCAGCTTAGTCTTTCAGGGACTAGCGGGAGACAACGAGCAGTACTTC.